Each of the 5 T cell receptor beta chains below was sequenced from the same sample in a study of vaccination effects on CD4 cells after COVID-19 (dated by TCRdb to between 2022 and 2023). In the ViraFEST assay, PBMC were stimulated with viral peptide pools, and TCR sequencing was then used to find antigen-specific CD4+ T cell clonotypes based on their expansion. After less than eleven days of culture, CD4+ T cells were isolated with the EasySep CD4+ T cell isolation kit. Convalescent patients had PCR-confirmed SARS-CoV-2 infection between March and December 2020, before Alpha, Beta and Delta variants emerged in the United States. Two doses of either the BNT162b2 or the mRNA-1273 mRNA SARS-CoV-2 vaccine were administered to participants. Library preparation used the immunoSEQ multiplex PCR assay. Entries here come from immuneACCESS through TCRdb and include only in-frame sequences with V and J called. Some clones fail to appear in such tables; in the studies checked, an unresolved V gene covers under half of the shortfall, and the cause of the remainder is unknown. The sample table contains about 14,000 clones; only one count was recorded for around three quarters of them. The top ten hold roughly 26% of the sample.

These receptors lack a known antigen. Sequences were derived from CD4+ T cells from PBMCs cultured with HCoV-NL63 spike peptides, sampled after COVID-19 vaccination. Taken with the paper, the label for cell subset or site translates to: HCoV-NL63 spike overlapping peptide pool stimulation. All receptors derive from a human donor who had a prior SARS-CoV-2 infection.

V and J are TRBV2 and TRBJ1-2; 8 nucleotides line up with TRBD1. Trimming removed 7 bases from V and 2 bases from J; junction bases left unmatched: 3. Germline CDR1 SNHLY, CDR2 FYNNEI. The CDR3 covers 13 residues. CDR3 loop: CASMGTGNYGYTF. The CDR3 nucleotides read TGTGCCAGCATGGGGACAGGAAACTATGGCTACACCTTC.

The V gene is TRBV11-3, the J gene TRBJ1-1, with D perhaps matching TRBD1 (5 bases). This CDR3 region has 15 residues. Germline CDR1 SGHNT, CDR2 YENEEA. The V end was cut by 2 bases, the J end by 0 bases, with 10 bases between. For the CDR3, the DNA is TGTGCCAGCAGCTTAATGCCGACAGTGAACACTGAAGCTTTCTTT. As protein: CASSLMPTVNTEAFF.

CDR3 coding DNA: TGTGCCAGCAGCGTTGACAGCTCCTATAATTCACCCCTCCACTTT. Translation gives CASSVDSSYNSPLHF. The V call is TRBV9, the J call TRBJ1-6; perhaps TRBD1 as D (5 bases). Looked up from germline, CDR1 is SGDLS and CDR2 is YYNGEE. The V end was cut by 2 bases, the J end by 0 bases, with 6 bases between. This CDR3 has 15 residues. The complete variable domain, with remaining parts taken from reference TRBV9 and TRBJ1-6, reads DSGVTQTPKHLITATGQRVTLRCSPRSGDLSVYWYQQSLDQGLQFLIQYYNGEERAKGNILERFSAQQFPDLHSELNLSSLELGDSALYFCASSVDSSYNSPLHFGNGTRLTVT.

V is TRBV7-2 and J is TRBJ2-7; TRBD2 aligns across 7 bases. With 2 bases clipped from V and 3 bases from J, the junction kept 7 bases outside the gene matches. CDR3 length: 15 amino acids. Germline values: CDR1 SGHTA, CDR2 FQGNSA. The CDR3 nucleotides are TGTGCCAGCAGCTTAAGGGGTGGACTAGGCTACGAGCAGTACTTC. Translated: CASSLRGGLGYEQYF.

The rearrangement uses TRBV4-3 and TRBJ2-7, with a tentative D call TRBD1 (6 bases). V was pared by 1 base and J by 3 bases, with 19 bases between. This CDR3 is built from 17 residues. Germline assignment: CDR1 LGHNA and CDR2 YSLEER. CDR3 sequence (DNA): TGCGCCAGCAGCCAAGCCCTCCACAGGGCCCAACACTACGAGCAGTACTTC. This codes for CASSQALHRAQHYEQYF.